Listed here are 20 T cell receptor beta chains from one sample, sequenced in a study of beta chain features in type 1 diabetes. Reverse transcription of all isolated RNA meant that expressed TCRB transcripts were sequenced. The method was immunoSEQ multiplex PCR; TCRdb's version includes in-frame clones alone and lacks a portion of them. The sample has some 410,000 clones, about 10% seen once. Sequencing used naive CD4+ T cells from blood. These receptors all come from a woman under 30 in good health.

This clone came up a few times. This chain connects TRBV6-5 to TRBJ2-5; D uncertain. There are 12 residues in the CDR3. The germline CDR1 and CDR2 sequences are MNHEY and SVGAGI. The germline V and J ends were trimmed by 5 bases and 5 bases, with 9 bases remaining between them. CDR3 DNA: TGTGCCAGCAGTCACGTGCGTGAGACCCAGTACTTC. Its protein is CASSHVRETQYF.

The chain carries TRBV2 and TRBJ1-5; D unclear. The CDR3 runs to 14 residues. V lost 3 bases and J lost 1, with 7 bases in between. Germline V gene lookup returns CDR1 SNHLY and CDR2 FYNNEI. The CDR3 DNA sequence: TGTGCCAGCAGTGACCGGCGGAGCAATCAGCCCCAGCATTTT. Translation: CASSDRRSNQPQHF.

The DNA of the CDR3 is TGCGCCAGCAGCCCCGGCCAGCGGCCCAGCATTCAGTACTTC. Encoded protein: CASSPGQRPSIQYF. The V call is TRBV4-1, the J call TRBJ2-4; possible D gene TRBD2, 5 bases. The CDR3 consists of 14 residues. V was cut by 4 bases and J by 9 bases, with 16 bases left in between. Germline CDR1 MGHRA, CDR2 YSYEKL.

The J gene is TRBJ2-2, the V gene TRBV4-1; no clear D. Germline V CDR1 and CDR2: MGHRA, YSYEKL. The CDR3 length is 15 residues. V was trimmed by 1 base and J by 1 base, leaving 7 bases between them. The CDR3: CASSQVGMNTGELFF. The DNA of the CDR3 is TGCGCCAGCAGCCAAGTCGGAATGAACACCGGGGAGCTGTTTTTT.

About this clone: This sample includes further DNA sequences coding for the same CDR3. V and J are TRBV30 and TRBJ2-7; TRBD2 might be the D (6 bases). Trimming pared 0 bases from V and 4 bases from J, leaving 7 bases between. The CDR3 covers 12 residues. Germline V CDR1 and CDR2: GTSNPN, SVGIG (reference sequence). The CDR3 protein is CAWSVRGYEQYF. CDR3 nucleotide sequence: TGTGCCTGGAGTGTACGGGGGTACGAGCAGTACTTC.

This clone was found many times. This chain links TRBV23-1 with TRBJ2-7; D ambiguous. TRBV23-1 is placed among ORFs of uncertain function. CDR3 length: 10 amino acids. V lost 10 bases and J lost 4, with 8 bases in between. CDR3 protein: CATTAYEQYV. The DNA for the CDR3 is TGCGCCACGACTGCGTACGAGCAGTACGTC.

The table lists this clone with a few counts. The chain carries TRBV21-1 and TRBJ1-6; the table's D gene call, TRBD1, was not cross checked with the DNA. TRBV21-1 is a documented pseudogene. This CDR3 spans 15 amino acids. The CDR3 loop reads CASSKLWQWCSPLHF. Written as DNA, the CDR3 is TGTGCCAGCAGCAAACTCTGGCAGTGGTGTTCACCCCTCCACTTT.

The CDR3 reads CSAAGEDARGYTF. Written as DNA, the CDR3 is TGCAGCGCCGCGGGGGAAGATGCGCGAGGCTACACCTTC. The V gene is TRBV29-1, the J gene TRBJ1-2; possible D gene TRBD1, 5 bases. The V end was cut by 7 bases, the J end by 8 bases, with 20 bases between. The germline V gene encodes CDR1 SQVTM and CDR2 ANQGSEA. There are 13 residues in the CDR3.

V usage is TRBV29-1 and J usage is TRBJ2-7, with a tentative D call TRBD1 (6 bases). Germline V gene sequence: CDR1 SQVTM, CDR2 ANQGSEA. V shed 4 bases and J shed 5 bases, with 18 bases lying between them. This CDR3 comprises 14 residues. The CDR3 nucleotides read TGCAGCGTTGTAACGGTAGGGGGTCTGAACGAGCAGTACTTC. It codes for CSVVTVGGLNEQYF.

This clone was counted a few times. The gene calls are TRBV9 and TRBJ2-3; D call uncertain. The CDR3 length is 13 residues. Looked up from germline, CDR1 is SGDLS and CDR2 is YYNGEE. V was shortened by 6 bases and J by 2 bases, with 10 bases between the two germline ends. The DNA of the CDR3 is TGTGCCAGCACAATTCAAGTCACAGATACGCAGTATTTT. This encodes CASTIQVTDTQYF.

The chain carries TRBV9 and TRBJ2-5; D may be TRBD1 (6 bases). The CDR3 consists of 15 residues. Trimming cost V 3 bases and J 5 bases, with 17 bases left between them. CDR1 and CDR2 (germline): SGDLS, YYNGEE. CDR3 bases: TGTGCCAGCAGCGCCCGGACAGTACGTTCGGAGACCCAGTACTTC. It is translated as CASSARTVRSETQYF.

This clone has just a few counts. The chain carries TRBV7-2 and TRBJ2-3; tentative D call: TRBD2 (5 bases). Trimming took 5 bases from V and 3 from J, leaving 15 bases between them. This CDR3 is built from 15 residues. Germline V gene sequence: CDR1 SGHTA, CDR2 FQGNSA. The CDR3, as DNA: TGTGCCAGCAGCCCGGGGTTCCCGTTGACAGATACGCAGTATTTT. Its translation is CASSPGFPLTDTQYF.

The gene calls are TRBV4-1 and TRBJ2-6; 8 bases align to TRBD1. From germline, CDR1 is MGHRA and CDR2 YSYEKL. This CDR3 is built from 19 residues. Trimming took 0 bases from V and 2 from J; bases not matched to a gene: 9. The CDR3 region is CASSQEGRDRLAGANVLTF. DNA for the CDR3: TGCGCCAGCAGCCAAGAAGGGCGGGACAGGCTGGCTGGGGCCAACGTCCTGACTTTC.

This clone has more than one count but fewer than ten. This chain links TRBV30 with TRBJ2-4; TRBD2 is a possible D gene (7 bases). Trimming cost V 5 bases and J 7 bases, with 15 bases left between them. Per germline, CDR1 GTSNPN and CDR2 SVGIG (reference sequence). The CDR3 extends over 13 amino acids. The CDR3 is CAWRGAPGNIQYF. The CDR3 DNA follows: TGTGCCTGGCGGGGGGCGCCGGGGAACATTCAGTACTTC.

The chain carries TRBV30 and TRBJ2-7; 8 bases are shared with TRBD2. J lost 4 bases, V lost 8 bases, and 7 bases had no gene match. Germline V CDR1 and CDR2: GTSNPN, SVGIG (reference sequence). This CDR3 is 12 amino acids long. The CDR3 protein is CAGLAGGYEQYF. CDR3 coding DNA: TGTGCCGGTCTAGCGGGTGGTTACGAGCAGTACTTC.

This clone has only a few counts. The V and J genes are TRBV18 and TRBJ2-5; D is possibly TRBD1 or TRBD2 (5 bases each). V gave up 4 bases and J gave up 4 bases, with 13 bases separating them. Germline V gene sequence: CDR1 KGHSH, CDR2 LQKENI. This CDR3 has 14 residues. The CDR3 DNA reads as TGTGCCAGCTCACTCTTGAGGGGTGGAGAGACCCAGTACTTC. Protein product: CASSLLRGGETQYF.

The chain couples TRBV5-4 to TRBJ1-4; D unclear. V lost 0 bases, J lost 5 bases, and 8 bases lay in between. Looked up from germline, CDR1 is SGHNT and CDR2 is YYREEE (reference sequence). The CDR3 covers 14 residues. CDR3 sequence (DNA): TGTGCCAGCAGCTTGGGCGGGTACAATGAAAAACTGTTTTTT. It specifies CASSLGGYNEKLFF.

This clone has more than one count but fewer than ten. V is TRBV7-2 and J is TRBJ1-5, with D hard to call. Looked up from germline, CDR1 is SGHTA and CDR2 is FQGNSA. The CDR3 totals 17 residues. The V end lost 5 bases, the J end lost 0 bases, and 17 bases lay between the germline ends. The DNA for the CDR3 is TGTGCCAGCAGCCGTTTAGTAGGGCGGAATAGCAATCAGCCCCAGCATTTT. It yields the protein CASSRLVGRNSNQPQHF.

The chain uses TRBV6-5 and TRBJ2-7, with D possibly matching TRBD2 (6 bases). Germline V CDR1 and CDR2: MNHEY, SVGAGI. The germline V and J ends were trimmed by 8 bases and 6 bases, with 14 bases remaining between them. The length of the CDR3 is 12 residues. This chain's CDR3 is CASSRHGGEQYF. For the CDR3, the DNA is TGTGCCAGCTCGCGGCACGGGGGCGAGCAGTACTTC.

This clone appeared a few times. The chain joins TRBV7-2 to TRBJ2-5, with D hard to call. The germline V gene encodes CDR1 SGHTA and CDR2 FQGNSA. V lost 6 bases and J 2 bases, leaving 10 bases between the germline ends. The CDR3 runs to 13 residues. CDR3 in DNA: TGTGCCAGCAGGAAGACTTTTCAAGAGACCCAGTACTTC. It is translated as CASRKTFQETQYF. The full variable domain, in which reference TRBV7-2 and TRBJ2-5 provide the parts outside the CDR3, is GAGVSQSPSNKVTEKGKDVELRCDPISGHTALYWYRQSLGQGLEFLIYFQGNSAPDKSGLPSDRFSAERTGGSVSTLTIQRTQQEDSAVYLCASRKTFQETQYFGPGTRLLVL.